This T cell receptor beta chain was identified during a study of shared clonotypes between healthy human individuals. Genomic DNA per cell subset filled all wells of several immunoSEQ plates. Unsorted PBMC contributed about 0.3 ug DNA, tens of thousands of T cell genomes, to each replicate PCR. Unsorted PBMC DNA underwent sequencing on ten immunoSEQ deep assay plates. Clones were sequenced by immunoSEQ multiplex PCR, and TCRdb holds only the in-frame ones, with some missing. The table has hundreds of thousands of clones, over 60% seen once. Germline V gene data show CDR1 as KGHSH and CDR2 as LQKENI. After removal of 4 bases from V and 0 bases from J, the junction contained 1 base not matched to a gene. The CDR3 has 16 residues. The sample holds one count of this clone. Adults of Caucasian background living in Nashville, Tennessee made up all donors.

This chain joins TRBV18 and TRBJ2-2, with 11 bases fitting TRBD1. This clonotype was sampled from a middle-aged woman in good health. Some clones in this sample may be carry-over from other donors' samples. Specimen: PBMCs. CDR3 in DNA: TGTGCCAGCTCACGGGGACAGGGGGCGAACACCGGGGAGCTGTTTTTT. Its protein is CASSRGQGANTGELFF.